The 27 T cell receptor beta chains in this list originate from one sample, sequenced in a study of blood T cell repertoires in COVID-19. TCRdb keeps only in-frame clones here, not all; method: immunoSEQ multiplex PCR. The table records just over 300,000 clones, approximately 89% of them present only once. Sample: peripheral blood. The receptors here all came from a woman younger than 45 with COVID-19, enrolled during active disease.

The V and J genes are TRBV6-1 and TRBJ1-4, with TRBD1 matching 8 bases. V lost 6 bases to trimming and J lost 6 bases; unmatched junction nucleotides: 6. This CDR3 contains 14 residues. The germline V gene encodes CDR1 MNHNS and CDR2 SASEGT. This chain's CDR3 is CASRTAGGDEKLFF. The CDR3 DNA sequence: TGTGCCAGCAGAACGGCAGGGGGCGATGAAAAACTGTTTTTT.

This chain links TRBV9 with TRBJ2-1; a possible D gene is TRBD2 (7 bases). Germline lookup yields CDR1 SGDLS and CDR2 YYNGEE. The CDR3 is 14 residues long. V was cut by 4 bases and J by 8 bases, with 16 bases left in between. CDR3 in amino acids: CASSPGRGTHEQFF. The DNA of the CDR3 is TGTGCCAGCAGCCCAGGGAGGGGGACACATGAGCAGTTCTTC.

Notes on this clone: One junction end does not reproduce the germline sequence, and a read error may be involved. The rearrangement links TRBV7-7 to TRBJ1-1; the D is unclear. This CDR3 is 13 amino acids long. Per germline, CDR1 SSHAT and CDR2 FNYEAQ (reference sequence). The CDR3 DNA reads TGTGCTAGCAGCTTGGGCGAGAACACTGAAGCTTTCTTT. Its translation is CASSLGENTEAFF.

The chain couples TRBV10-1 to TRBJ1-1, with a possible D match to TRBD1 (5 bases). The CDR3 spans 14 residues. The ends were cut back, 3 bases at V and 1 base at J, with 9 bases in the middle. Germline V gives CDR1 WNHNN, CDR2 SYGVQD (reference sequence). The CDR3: CASSDGATNTEAFF. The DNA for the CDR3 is TGCGCCAGCAGTGATGGGGCGACGAACACTGAAGCTTTCTTT.

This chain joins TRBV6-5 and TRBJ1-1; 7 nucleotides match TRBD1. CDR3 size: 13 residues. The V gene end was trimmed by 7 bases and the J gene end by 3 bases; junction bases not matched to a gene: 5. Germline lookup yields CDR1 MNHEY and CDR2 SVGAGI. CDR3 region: CASIDRVDTEAFF. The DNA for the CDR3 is TGTGCCAGCATCGACAGGGTGGACACTGAAGCTTTCTTT.

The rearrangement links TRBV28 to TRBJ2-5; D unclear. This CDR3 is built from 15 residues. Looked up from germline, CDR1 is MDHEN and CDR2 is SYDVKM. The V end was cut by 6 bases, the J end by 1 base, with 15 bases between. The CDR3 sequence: CASSPGPTLQETQYF. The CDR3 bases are TGTGCCAGCAGCCCGGGTCCCACCCTCCAAGAGACCCAGTACTTC.

The CDR3 region has the DNA TGTGCCATCAGCCCGGGACAGGGGGACACCGGGGAGCTGTTTTTT. Translating it yields CAISPGQGDTGELFF. The chain links TRBV10-3 to TRBJ2-2; the match to TRBD1 covers 11 bases. The CDR3 length is 15 residues. CDR1 is ENHRY, CDR2 SYGVKD, per germline. V gave up 6 bases and J gave up 3 bases; unmatched junction bases: 3.

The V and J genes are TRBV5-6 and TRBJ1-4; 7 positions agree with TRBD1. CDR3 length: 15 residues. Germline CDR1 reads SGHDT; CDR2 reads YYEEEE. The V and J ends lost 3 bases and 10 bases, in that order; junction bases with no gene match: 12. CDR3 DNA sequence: TGTGCCAGCAGCTCAGACGGGACAGACATAGGAAAACTGTTTTTT. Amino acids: CASSSDGTDIGKLFF. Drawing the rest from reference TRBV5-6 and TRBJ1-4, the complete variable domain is DAGVTQSPTHLIKTRGQQVTLRCSPKSGHDTVSWYQQALGQGPQFIFQYYEEEERQRGNFPDRFSGHQFPNYSSELNVNALLLGDSALYLCASSSDGTDIGKLFFGSGTQLSVL.

The CDR3 protein is CASSQGRGLEQFF. CDR3 nucleotide sequence: TGTGCCAGCAGCCAAGGCAGGGGGCTTGAGCAGTTCTTC. J is TRBJ2-1 and V is TRBV3-1 (or the pseudogene TRBV3-2), with 8 bases fitting TRBD1. The CDR3 extends over 13 amino acids. V was pared by 1 base and J by 9 bases, with 2 bases of the junction left unmatched. Germline V gene sequence: CDR1 LGHDT, CDR2 YNNKEL (reference sequence).

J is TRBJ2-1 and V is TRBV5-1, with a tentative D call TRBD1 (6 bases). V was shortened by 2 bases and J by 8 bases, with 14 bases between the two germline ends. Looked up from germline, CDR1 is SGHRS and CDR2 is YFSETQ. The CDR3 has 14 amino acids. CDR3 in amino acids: CASSFTGLGDEQFF. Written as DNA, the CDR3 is TGCGCCAGCAGCTTTACAGGGCTGGGCGATGAGCAGTTCTTC.

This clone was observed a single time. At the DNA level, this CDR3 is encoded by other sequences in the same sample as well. The CDR3 here is CASSRGQVNTGELFF. The DNA for the CDR3 is TGTGCCAGCAGCAGGGGACAGGTTAACACCGGGGAGCTGTTTTTT. The rearrangement links TRBV7-9 to TRBJ2-2, with 8 bases identical to TRBD1. The germline CDR1 and CDR2 sequences are SEHNR and FQNEAQ (reference sequence). V trimming: 5 bases; J trimming: 2 bases; junction bases outside the gene matches: 4. CDR3 length: 15 amino acids.

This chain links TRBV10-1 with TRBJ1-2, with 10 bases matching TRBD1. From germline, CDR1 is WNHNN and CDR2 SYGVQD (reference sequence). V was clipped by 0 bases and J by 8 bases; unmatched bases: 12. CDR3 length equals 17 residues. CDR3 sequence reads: CASSESMRDRGVGGYTF. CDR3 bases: TGCGCCAGCAGTGAGTCGATGAGGGACAGGGGAGTTGGCGGCTACACCTTC.

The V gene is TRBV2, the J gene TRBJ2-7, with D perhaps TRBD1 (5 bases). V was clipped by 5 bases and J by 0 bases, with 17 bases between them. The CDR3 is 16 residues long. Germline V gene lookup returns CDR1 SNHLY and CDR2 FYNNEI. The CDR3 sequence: CASSPPPWGVSYEQYV. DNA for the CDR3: TGTGCCAGCAGTCCACCTCCCTGGGGCGTCTCCTACGAGCAGTACGTC.

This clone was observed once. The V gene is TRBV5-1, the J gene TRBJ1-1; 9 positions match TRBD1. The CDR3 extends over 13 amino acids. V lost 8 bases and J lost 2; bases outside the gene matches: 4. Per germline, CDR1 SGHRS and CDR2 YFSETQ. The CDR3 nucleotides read TGCGCCAGTACAACAGGGGGCAACACTGAAGCTTTCTTT. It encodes CASTTGGNTEAFF.

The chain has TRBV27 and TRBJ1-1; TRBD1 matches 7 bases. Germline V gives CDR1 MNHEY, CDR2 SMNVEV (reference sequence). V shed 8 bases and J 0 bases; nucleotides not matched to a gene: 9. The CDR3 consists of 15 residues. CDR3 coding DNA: TGTGCCAGCCTACCTATGGACAGGTTGAACACTGAAGCTTTCTTT. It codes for CASLPMDRLNTEAFF.

The CDR3 loop is CASRQTKGARVLFNSPLHF. CDR3 DNA sequence: TGCGCCAGCAGGCAGACGAAGGGGGCTAGGGTCTTATTTAATTCACCCCTCCACTTT. The chain is built from TRBV23-1 and TRBJ1-6; 7 bases are shared with TRBD1. TRBV23-1 is an ORF for which the function is uncertain. The CDR3 is made up of 19 amino acids. After removal of 6 bases from V and 6 bases from J, the junction contained 20 bases not matched to a gene.

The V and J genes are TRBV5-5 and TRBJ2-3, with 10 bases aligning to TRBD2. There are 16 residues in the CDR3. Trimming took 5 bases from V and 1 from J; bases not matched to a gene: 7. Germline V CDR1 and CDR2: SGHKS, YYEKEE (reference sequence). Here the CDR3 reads CASRRMTSGRTDTQYF. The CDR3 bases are TGTGCCAGCAGACGGATGACTAGCGGGCGCACAGATACGCAGTATTTT.

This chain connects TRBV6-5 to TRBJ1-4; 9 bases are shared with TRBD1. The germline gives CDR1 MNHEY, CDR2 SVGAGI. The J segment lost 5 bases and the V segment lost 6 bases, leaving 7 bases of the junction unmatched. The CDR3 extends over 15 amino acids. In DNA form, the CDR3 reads TGTGCCAGCAGCCAGGCCGGGACAGGGAATGAAAAACTGTTTTTT. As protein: CASSQAGTGNEKLFF.

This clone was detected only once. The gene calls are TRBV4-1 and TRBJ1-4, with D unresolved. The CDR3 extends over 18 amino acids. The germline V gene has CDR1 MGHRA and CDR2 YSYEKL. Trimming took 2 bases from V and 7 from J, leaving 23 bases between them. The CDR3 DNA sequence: TGCGCCAGCAGCCAACTTTCACTGAGGCGCAATATGATTGAAAAACTGTTTTTT. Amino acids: CASSQLSLRRNMIEKLFF.

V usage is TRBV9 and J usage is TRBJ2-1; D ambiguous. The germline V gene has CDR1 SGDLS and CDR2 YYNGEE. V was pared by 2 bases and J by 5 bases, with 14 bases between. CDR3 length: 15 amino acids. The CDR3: CASSVLRSSDNEQFF. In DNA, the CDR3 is TGTGCCAGCAGCGTCTTACGGAGCTCAGACAATGAGCAGTTCTTC.

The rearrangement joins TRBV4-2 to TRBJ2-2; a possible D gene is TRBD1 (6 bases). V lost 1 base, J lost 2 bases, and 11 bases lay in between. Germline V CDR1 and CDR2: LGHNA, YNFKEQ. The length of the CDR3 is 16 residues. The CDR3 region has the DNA TGTGCCAGCAGCCAAGGCCAGGGGATCAACACCGGGGAGCTGTTTTTT. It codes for CASSQGQGINTGELFF.

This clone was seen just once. The DNA for the CDR3 is TGTGCCAGCAGAGGGGGAGGGGAAGATGGCTACACCTTC. Translation gives CASRGGGEDGYTF. The rearrangement links TRBV28 to TRBJ1-2, with D possibly being TRBD1 (6 bases). The CDR3 totals 13 residues. V lost 6 bases to trimming and J lost 6 bases, with 14 bases between them. Per the germline V gene, CDR1 is MDHEN and CDR2 is SYDVKM.

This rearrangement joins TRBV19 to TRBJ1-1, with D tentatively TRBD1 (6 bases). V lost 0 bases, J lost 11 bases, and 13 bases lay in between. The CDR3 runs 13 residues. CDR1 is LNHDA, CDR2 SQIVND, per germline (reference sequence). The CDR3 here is CASSIETGSLAFF. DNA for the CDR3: TGTGCCAGTAGTATAGAAACAGGGAGTCTGGCTTTCTTT. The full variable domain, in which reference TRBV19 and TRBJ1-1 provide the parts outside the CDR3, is DGGITQSPKYLFRKEGQNVTLSCEQNLNHDAMYWYRQDPGQGLRLIYYSQIVNDFQKGDIAEGYSVSREKKESFPLTVTSAQKNPTAFYLCASSIETGSLAFFGQGTRLTVV.

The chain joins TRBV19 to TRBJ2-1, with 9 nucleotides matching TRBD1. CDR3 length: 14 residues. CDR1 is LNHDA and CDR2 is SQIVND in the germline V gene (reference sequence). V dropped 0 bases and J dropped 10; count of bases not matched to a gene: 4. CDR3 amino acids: CASSIEADRGEQFF. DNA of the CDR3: TGTGCCAGTAGTATAGAAGCGGACAGGGGCGAGCAGTTCTTC.

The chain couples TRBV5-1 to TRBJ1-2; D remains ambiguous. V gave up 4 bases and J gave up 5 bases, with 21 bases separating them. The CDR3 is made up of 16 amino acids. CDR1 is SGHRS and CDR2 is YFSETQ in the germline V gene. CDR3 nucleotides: TGCGCCAGCAGCGCCGGGTCCCCGGCCCGGGAATATGGCTACACCTTC. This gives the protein CASSAGSPAREYGYTF.

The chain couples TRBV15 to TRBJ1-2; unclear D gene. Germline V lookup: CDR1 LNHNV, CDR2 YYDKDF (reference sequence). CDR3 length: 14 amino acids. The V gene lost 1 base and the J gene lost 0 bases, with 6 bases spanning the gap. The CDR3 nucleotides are TGTGCCACCAGCAGAGCGGGAGCTAACTATGGCTACACCTTC. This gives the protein CATSRAGANYGYTF. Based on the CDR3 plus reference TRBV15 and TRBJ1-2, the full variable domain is DAMVIQNPRYQVTQFGKPVTLSCSQTLNHNVMYWYQQKSSQAPKLLFHYYDKDFNNEADTPDNFQSRRPNTSFCFLDIRSPGLGDTAMYLCATSRAGANYGYTFGSGTRLTVV.

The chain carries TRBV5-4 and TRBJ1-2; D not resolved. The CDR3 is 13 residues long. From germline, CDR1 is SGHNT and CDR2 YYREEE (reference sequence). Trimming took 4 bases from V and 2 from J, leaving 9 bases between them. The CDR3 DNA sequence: TGTGCCAGCAGCCTGACTGCCAACTATGGCTACACCTTC. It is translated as CASSLTANYGYTF.